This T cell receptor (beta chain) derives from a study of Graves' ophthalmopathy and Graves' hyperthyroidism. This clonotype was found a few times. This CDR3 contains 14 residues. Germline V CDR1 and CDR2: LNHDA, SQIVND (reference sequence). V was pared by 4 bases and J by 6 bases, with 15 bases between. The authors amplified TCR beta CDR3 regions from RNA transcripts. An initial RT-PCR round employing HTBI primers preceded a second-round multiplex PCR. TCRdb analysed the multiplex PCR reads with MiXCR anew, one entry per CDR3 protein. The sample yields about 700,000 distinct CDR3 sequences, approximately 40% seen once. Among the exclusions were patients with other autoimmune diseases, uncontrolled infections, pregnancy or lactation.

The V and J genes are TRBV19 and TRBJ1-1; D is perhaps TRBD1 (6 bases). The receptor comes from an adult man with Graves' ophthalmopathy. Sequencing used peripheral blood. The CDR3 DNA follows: TGTGCCAGTAGTACCGGTACCGGGGGCTCTGAAGCTTTCTTT. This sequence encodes CASSTGTGGSEAFF.